The clone carrying this TCR beta chain was seen a handful of times. Its cognate antigen is unknown. The V end was cut by 5 bases, the J end by 4 bases, with 20 bases between. Germline assignment: CDR1 DFQATT and CDR2 SNEGSKA (reference sequence). The CDR3 runs 15 residues. This entry belongs to a study of blood T cells in healthy people across ages. Overall study findings and caveats: As age increased, TCR beta diversity per million T cells fell in a roughly linear fashion.

The use of a sample-barcoded 5' primer and a J-beta primer mix characterized a second PCR of 7 to 11 cycles. A single record per CDR3 protein comes from TCRdb applying MiXCR to the 5' RACE reads. Among 790,000 or so distinct CDR3 sequences listed, 45% to 70% were seen once. Per sample, no less than 5 micrograms of total RNA were extracted. The source material was blood. The chain joins TRBV20-1 to TRBJ1-2; the D gene is possibly TRBD1 (6 bases). This receptor was identified in a man aged 40-49 years in good health. The CDR3 nucleotides are TGCAGTGCTCACATAGGGGGGGCAAGTGGCTATGGCTACACCTTC. It encodes CSAHIGGASGYGYTF.